Each of the 27 T cell receptor beta chains below was sequenced from the same sample in a study of blood T cell repertoires in COVID-19. TCRdb's table, derived via immunoSEQ multiplex PCR, lists solely in-frame clones and lacks some. The table has some 300,000 clones, roughly 86% seen once. The sequencing sample was made of PBMCs or T cells enriched from blood (not recorded which). The receptors stem from a woman aged 45-59 years who had been exposed to COVID-19.

The chain is built from TRBV2 and TRBJ1-1; D is unresolved. The CDR3 covers 12 residues. V shed 2 bases and J shed 5 bases, with 6 bases lying between them. The germline gives CDR1 SNHLY, CDR2 FYNNEI. CDR3 sequence (DNA): TGTGCCAGCAGTGAATCCAGGACTGAAGCTTTCTTT. Translating gives CASSESRTEAFF.

This clone was recorded a few times. The chain recombines TRBV19 with TRBJ1-1; D may be TRBD1 (5 bases). Germline CDR1 LNHDA, CDR2 SQIVND (reference sequence). V was clipped by 8 bases and J by 7 bases, with 20 bases between them. This CDR3 comprises 14 residues. CDR3 amino acids: CASLDGQGGSEAFF. CDR3 bases: TGTGCCAGTCTTGATGGGCAGGGCGGGAGTGAAGCTTTCTTT.

In DNA, the CDR3 is TGTGCCAGCAGCGCCGCGACCGGGACAGGGTTTGATGGCTACACCTTC. Encoded protein: CASSAATGTGFDGYTF. This sequence joins TRBV9 and TRBJ1-2; 9 bases fit TRBD1. V was clipped by 3 bases and J by 6 bases; unmatched bases: 12. Germline CDR1 SGDLS, CDR2 YYNGEE. The CDR3 contains 16 residues.

The rearrangement uses TRBV10-3 and TRBJ1-1; D not resolved. The CDR3 totals 13 residues. V gave up 11 bases and J gave up 1 base, with 14 bases separating them. Germline-derived CDR1 and CDR2 are ENHRY and SYGVKD. The CDR3 DNA reads TGTGCCGTACACAGCCCCACGAACACTGAAGCTTTCTTT. Translated: CAVHSPTNTEAFF.

The count of this clone is one. The chain is built from TRBV30 and TRBJ2-4, with TRBD1 matching over 11 bases. The CDR3 totals 12 residues. The germline V gene has CDR1 GTSNPN and CDR2 SVGIG (reference sequence). V dropped 5 bases and J dropped 6; count of bases not matched to a gene: 0. CDR3 sequence reads: CAWGTGGNIQYF. The CDR3 region has the DNA TGTGCCTGGGGGACAGGGGGAAACATTCAGTACTTC.

The V gene is TRBV5-4, the J gene TRBJ2-3; a possible D gene is TRBD1 (7 bases). Trimming removed 4 bases at V and 6 bases at J, with 12 bases between. The CDR3 length is 13 residues. The V gene's germline CDR1 is SGHNT and CDR2 YYREEE (reference sequence). Written as DNA, the CDR3 is TGTGCCAGCAGCATACAGGGGAGGGATACGCAGTATTTT. Protein product: CASSIQGRDTQYF. Filled out from reference TRBV5-4 and TRBJ2-3, the complete variable domain reads ETGVTQSPTHLIKTRGQQVTLRCSSQSGHNTVSWYQQALGQGPQFIFQYYREEENGRGNFPPRFSGLQFPNYSSELNVNALELDDSALYLCASSIQGRDTQYFGPGTRLTVL.

The chain uses TRBV19 and TRBJ1-5; D not resolved. Germline loops: CDR1 LNHDA, CDR2 SQIVND (reference sequence). There are 14 residues in the CDR3. V was trimmed by 4 bases and J by 0 bases, leaving 7 bases between them. This CDR3 is CASSSQNSNQPQHF. CDR3 in DNA: TGTGCCAGTAGTAGTCAGAATAGCAATCAGCCCCAGCATTTT.

This clone was seen a few times. The chain recombines TRBV29-1 with TRBJ1-1; D might be TRBD1 (6 bases). Trimming pared 1 base from V and 5 bases from J, leaving 17 bases between. CDR1 and CDR2 (germline): SQVTM, ANQGSEA. The CDR3 is made up of 15 amino acids. CDR3 coding DNA: TGCAGCGTTGAAGGGGGATTTGGGGGCGGAACTGAAGCTTTCTTT. It translates to CSVEGGFGGGTEAFF.

As concerns this clone: A read error may account for a junction end that differs from germline. For the CDR3, the DNA is TGTGCCAGCAGTGAAGCGCAGGGGTCGGCCCCGGTAGACGGATTT. It yields the protein CASSEAQGSAPVDGF. This chain joins TRBV6-1 and TRBJ1-4; tentatively, D is TRBD1 (6 bases). CDR1 and CDR2 (germline): MNHNS, SASEGT. The CDR3 runs to 15 residues.

The chain is built from TRBV7-2 and TRBJ1-3, with 7 bases that match TRBD1. This CDR3 is built from 15 residues. The V gene's germline CDR1 is SGHTA and CDR2 FQGNSA. J gave up 8 bases and V 8 bases, and 15 bases lay outside the gene matches. CDR3 region: CASGRSLGQAYTIYF. Written as DNA, the CDR3 is TGTGCCAGCGGACGCTCCCTCGGACAGGCGTACACCATATATTTT.

This CDR3 is CASSQWEVSVGSPLHF. The CDR3 nucleotides are TGCGCCAGCAGCCAGTGGGAGGTCTCCGTCGGGTCACCCCTCCACTTT. The chain uses TRBV4-1 and TRBJ1-6; D not certain. Germline V gene sequence: CDR1 MGHRA, CDR2 YSYEKL. The CDR3 contains 16 residues. The germline V and J ends were trimmed by 3 bases and 10 bases, with 19 bases remaining between them.

V gene TRBV28 combines with J gene TRBJ1-2, with D perhaps matching TRBD1 (6 bases). Trimming pared 4 bases from V and 4 bases from J, leaving 19 bases between. The germline CDR1 and CDR2 sequences are MDHEN and SYDVKM. The CDR3 totals 16 residues. The CDR3 loop is CASSSPDSPGGYGYTF. The CDR3 DNA reads TGTGCCAGCAGTTCCCCGGACAGCCCAGGTGGCTATGGCTACACCTTC.

This clone occurred once. The chain couples TRBV6-1 to TRBJ2-3, with TRBD2 identical over 13 bases. Germline V gives CDR1 MNHNS, CDR2 SASEGT. The CDR3 is made up of 18 amino acids. J lost 1 base, V lost 4 bases, and 8 bases had no gene match. CDR3 coding DNA: TGTGCCAGCAGTGTTACTAGCGGGGGGGCATCAGGCACAGATACGCAGTATTTT. Amino acids: CASSVTSGGASGTDTQYF.

The chain has TRBV10-3 and TRBJ2-5; the D gene is possibly TRBD2 (7 bases). From germline, CDR1 is ENHRY and CDR2 SYGVKD. The CDR3 runs 15 residues. V lost 2 bases and J lost 1, with 11 bases in between. The CDR3 region is CAISEVGGAQETQYF. The CDR3 nucleotides are TGTGCCATCAGTGAGGTGGGGGGGGCCCAAGAGACCCAGTACTTC.

The chain combines TRBV5-4 with TRBJ1-1; 9 bases align to TRBD1. V lost 4 bases, J lost 3 bases, and 7 bases stayed unmatched. This CDR3 is built from 15 residues. Looked up from germline, CDR1 is SGHNT and CDR2 is YYREEE (reference sequence). CDR3 region: CASSPEQGAYTEAFF. The CDR3 region has the DNA TGTGCCAGCAGCCCGGAACAGGGGGCGTACACTGAAGCTTTCTTT.

The chain employs TRBV7-8 and TRBJ2-7; the D gene is possibly TRBD1 (7 bases). CDR1 and CDR2 from the germline V gene are SGHVS and FQNEAQ. The V end lost 5 bases, the J end lost 9 bases, and 17 bases lay between the germline ends. The CDR3 loop spans 13 amino acids. The CDR3 is CASSGGTDARQYF. The CDR3 bases are TGTGCCAGCAGCGGGGGGACAGACGCACGGCAGTACTTC.

The chain has TRBV4-1 and TRBJ2-4; 8 nucleotides align to TRBD1. This CDR3 is 16 amino acids long. V shed 2 bases, J shed 2 bases, and the junction held 5 bases outside the gene matches. Germline loops: CDR1 MGHRA, CDR2 YSYEKL. Here the CDR3 reads CASSQLYRGSKNIQYF. The CDR3 nucleotides are TGCGCCAGCAGCCAACTATACAGGGGGTCCAAAAACATTCAGTACTTC.

The genes are TRBV11-1 and TRBJ2-3; D might be TRBD2 (6 bases). This CDR3 has 12 residues. Germline assignment: CDR1 SGHAT and CDR2 FQDESV (reference sequence). V was trimmed by 5 bases and J by 8 bases, leaving 11 bases between them. The CDR3 nucleotides are TGTGCCAGCAGCGCCCCCGGGGGTACGCAGTATTTT. Translated: CASSAPGGTQYF.

The chain has TRBV27 and TRBJ1-4; TRBD1 matches at 8 bases. Germline V gene sequence: CDR1 MNHEY, CDR2 SMNVEV (reference sequence). With 3 bases clipped from V and 4 bases from J, the junction kept 7 bases outside the gene matches. The CDR3 loop spans 16 amino acids. CDR3 bases: TGTGCCAGCAGTTTCGCACCAGGGGGCCGTAATGAAAAACTGTTTTTT. Residues: CASSFAPGGRNEKLFF.

This clone appeared once. The chain links TRBV28 to TRBJ2-1; a possible D gene is TRBD1 (6 bases). V was trimmed by 10 bases and J by 12 bases, leaving 19 bases between them. The germline V gene encodes CDR1 MDHEN and CDR2 SYDVKM. The CDR3 runs to 12 residues. The chain's CDR3 is CATIGTSPRQFF. DNA of the CDR3: TGTGCCACCATCGGGACAAGCCCCAGGCAGTTCTTC.

The V and J genes are TRBV19 and TRBJ1-6; 8 bases map to TRBD1. The CDR3 runs to 14 residues. V was pared by 6 bases and J by 9 bases, with 7 bases of the junction left unmatched. CDR1 is LNHDA, CDR2 SQIVND, per germline (reference sequence). CDR3 DNA: TGTGCCAGTAGATCGACAGGGGAGGTTTCACCCCTCCACTTT. It codes for CASRSTGEVSPLHF.

This clone was observed a single time. The rearrangement uses TRBV27 and TRBJ1-5; maybe TRBD1 (6 bases). Germline CDR1 and CDR2: MNHEY and SMNVEV (reference sequence). CDR3 length equals 17 residues. V was trimmed by 2 bases and J by 2 bases, leaving 16 bases between them. The CDR3 DNA reads TGTGCCAGCAGTTTAGGGGCGGGGGCTAGCGGCAATCAGCCCCAGCATTTT. Protein sequence: CASSLGAGASGNQPQHF.

V is TRBV5-1 and J is TRBJ2-1; 7 positions match TRBD1. Unmatched junction bases numbered 9, after V lost 4 bases and J lost 5 bases. Per germline, CDR1 SGHRS and CDR2 YFSETQ. The CDR3 runs 15 residues. The CDR3, as DNA: TGCGCCAGCAGCAAACCCGGGACAGCCAACAATGAGCAGTTCTTC. Its protein is CASSKPGTANNEQFF.

V gene TRBV2 combines with J gene TRBJ1-5, with 7 bases lining up with TRBD1. Looked up from germline, CDR1 is SNHLY and CDR2 is FYNNEI. CDR3 size: 14 residues. V was pared by 6 bases and J by 3 bases, with 5 bases of the junction left unmatched. CDR3 sequence reads: CASSLTGANQPQHF. For the CDR3, the DNA is TGTGCCAGCAGCCTAACAGGGGCCAATCAGCCCCAGCATTTT.

The rearrangement links TRBV28 to TRBJ1-1; D ambiguous. CDR1 and CDR2 (germline): MDHEN, SYDVKM. The CDR3 spans 17 residues. V dropped 5 bases and J dropped 0 bases, with 19 bases sitting between them. Written as DNA, the CDR3 is TGTGCCAGCAGTCTCACCCTATCCTCGGGGTTGAACACTGAAGCTTTCTTT. This gives the protein CASSLTLSSGLNTEAFF.

V is TRBV7-2 and J is TRBJ2-3, with TRBD2 matching over 7 bases. Germline V gene lookup returns CDR1 SGHTA and CDR2 FQGNSA. J gave up 0 bases and V 1 base, and 4 bases lay outside the gene matches. CDR3 length: 16 residues. The CDR3 protein is CASSLGEGLSTDTQYF. CDR3 bases: TGTGCCAGCAGCTTAGGGGAGGGGCTAAGCACAGATACGCAGTATTTT.

This clone was detected a few times. This chain links TRBV5-1 with TRBJ2-3, with 8 bases matching TRBD1. V trimming: 1 base; J trimming: 5 bases; junction bases outside the gene matches: 6. Germline CDR1 SGHRS, CDR2 YFSETQ. The CDR3 sequence is 15 residues long. The CDR3 loop is CASSLRGQAQDTQYF. Here the CDR3 DNA reads TGCGCCAGCAGCTTGAGGGGACAGGCACAAGATACGCAGTATTTT.